The rows below give T cell receptor beta chains drawn from one sample of a study of cytomegalovirus exposure and HLA in healthy donors. Data came from immunoSEQ multiplex PCR; TCRdb stores just in-frame clones and leaves some out. The data show 170,000 or so clones, over 70% seen once. The sample taken for sequencing was PBMCs. All receptors come from a woman in her forties or fifties in good health and CMV-seronegative. Both conserved end residues are part of each CDR3. A D gene is named only where the DNA matches it firmly. The size entry is marked missing in some rows and otherwise reads once, few, many or a size class.

>TRBV27|TRBJ1-1|13|-|-
CASSLGGNTEAFF
>TRBV19|TRBJ1-4|14|-|-
CASTADRVNEKLFF
>TRBV7-9|TRBJ1-2|14|TRBD1|-
CASSLVGGNYGYTF
>TRBV11-2|TRBJ1-5|13|-|once
CASSQRRNQPQHF
>TRBV18|TRBJ1-5|14|-|-
CASSLTRTEQPQHF
>TRBV18|TRBJ2-7|19|-|-
CASSPLKSKKDIVPYEQYF
>TRBV27|-|13|-|-
CASSLYPSYEQYF
>TRBV11-2|TRBJ1-1|15|-|-
CASSLSVTGSPEAFF
>TRBV27|TRBJ2-7|14|-|-
CASSSAQRNYEQYF
>TRBV4-3|TRBJ2-7|16|TRBD1|-
CASSQEEGQGGYEQYF
>TRBV7-2|TRBJ1-2|12|-|-
CASSRRIYGYTF
>TRBV7-9|TRBJ2-3|16|TRBD2|-
CASSYSGRTSTDTQYF
>TRBV30|TRBJ1-6|13|-|few
CAWSAGIVVTLHF
>TRBV5-1|TRBJ1-4|14|TRBD1|-
CASSLRTGNEKLFF
>TRBV29-1|TRBJ2-3|12|-|-
CSVGGGTDTQYF
>TRBV29-1|TRBJ1-1|14|TRBD1|few
CSVDETGDHTEAFF
>TRBV28|TRBJ2-7|17|TRBD2|-
CASSPGTSGRLGYEQYF
>TRBV18|TRBJ2-7|14|TRBD1|-
CASSRSTGDTEQYF
>TRBV18|TRBJ2-7|14|-|-
CASSPEGGLYEQYF
>TRBV11-3|TRBJ2-5|14|-|few
CASSLGGGSETQYF
>TRBV5-4|TRBJ2-1|12|-|-
CASSFRSNEQFF
>TRBV5-1|TRBJ2-1|12|TRBD2|-
CASSSQRGPEFF
>TRBV28|TRBJ2-7|15|TRBD2|-
CASSDLAGGYDEQYF
>TRBV14|TRBJ2-5|14|-|once
CASRGLAPKETQYF
>TRBV27|TRBJ2-3|14|-|-
CASSFGGVTDTQYF
>TRBV28|TRBJ2-2|15|TRBD2|-
CASSLYGGSTGELFF
>TRBV14|TRBJ2-3|15|-|-
CASSQLSASTDTQYF
>TRBV7-9|TRBJ2-2|18|TRBD1|-
CASSLAFRDRENTGELFF
>TRBV7-9|TRBJ2-7|19|TRBD2|-
CASSLVGLEEDDFPYEQYF
>TRBV19|TRBJ2-1|15|-|-
CASSWGGSSYNEQFF
>TRBV19|TRBJ1-5|18|TRBD1|-
CASSTTRTGTYSNQPQHF
>TRBV7-9|TRBJ2-2|15|TRBD2|-
CASSKGLAGTGELFF
>TRBV27|TRBJ2-1|16|TRBD2|-
CASSALPSGRALEQFF
>TRBV7-9|TRBJ2-1|15|TRBD2|once
CASTAELAGVDEQFF
>TRBV15|TRBJ2-1|16|TRBD1|-
CATSRGSTGGYNEQFF
>TRBV18|TRBJ1-5|15|-|few
CASSRVEGDSQPQHF
>TRBV7-8|TRBJ2-3|15|TRBD2|once
CASSLRRELTDTQYF